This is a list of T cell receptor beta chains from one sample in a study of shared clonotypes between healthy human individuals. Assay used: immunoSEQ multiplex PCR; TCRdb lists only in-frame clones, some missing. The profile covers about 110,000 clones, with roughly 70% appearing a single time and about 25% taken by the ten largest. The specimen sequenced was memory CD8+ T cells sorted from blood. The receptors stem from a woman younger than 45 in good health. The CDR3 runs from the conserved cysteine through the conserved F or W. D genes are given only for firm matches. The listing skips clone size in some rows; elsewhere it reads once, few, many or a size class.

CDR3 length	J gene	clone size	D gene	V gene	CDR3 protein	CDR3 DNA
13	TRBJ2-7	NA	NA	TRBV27	CASSLGRPNEQYF	TGTGCCAGCAGTTTGGGCAGACCCAACGAGCAGTACTTC
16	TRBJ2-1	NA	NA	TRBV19	CASSPMEVSSYNEQFF	TGTGCCAGTAGTCCCATGGAGGTAAGCTCCTACAATGAGCAGTTCTTC
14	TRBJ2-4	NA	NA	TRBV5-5	CASSGQLAKNIQYF	TGTGCCAGCAGCGGACAGCTAGCCAAAAACATTCAGTACTTC
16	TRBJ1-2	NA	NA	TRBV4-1	CASSRGPTGSNYGYTF	TGCGCCAGCAGCCGGGGGCCGACCGGGAGCAACTATGGCTACACCTTC
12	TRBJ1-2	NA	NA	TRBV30	CAWSGGLYGHTF	TGTGCCTGGAGCGGTGGGCTTTATGGCCACACCTTC
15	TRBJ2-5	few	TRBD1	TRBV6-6	CASSKNRGEGETQYF	TGTGCCAGCAGCAAAAACAGGGGGGAAGGAGAGACCCAGTACTTC
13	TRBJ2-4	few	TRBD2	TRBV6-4	CASSSGSSNIQYF	TGTGCCAGCAGCAGCGGGAGTTCGAACATTCAGTACTTC
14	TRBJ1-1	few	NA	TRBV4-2	CASRDGGPNTEAFF	TGTGCCAGCAGGGATGGGGGTCCGAACACTGAAGCTTTCTTT
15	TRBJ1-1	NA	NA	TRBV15	CATSRDYFWEEEAFF	TGTGCCACCAGCAGAGATTATTTTTGGGAAGAGGAAGCTTTCTTT
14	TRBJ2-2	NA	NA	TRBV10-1	CASNGGQNTGELFF	TGCGCCAGCAATGGGGGGCAGAACACCGGGGAGCTGTTTTTT
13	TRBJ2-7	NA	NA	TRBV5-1	CASSLGTAFEQYF	TGCGCCAGCAGCTTGGGGACCGCCTTCGAGCAGTACTTC
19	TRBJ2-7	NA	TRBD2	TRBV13	CASSNPGLAGQEAVYEQYF	TGTGCCAGCAGCAACCCGGGACTAGCGGGCCAGGAGGCTGTTTATGAGCAGTACTTC